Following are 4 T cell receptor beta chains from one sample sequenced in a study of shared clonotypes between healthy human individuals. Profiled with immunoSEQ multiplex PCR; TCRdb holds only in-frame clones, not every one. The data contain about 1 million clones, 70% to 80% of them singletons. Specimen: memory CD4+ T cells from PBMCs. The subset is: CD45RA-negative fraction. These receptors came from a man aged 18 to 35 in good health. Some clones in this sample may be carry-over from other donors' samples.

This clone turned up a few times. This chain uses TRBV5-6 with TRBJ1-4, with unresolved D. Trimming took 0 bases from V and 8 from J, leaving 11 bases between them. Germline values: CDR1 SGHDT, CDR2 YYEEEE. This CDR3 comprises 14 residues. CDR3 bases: TGTGCCAGCAGCTTGGTCCACAACCTAGAAAAACTGTTTTTT. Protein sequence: CASSLVHNLEKLFF.

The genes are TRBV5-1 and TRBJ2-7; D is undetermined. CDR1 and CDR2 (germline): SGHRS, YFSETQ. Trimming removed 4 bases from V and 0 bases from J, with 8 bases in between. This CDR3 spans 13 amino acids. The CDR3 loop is CASSRGGSYEQYF. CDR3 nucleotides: TGCGCCAGCAGCCGCGGCGGCTCCTACGAGCAGTACTTC.

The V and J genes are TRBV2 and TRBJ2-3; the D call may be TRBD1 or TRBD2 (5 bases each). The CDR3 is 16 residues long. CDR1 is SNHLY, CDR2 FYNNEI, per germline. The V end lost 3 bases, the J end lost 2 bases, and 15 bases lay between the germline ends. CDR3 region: CASSDGTNRNTDTQYF. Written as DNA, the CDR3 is TGTGCCAGCAGTGATGGGACGAATAGGAACACAGATACGCAGTATTTT.

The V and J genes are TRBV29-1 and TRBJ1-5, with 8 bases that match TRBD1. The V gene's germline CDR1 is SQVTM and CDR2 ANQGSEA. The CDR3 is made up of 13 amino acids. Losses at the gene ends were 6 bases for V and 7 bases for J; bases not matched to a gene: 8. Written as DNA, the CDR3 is TGCAGCGTCGTTGACAGGGGTGAACAGCCCCAGCATTTT. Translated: CSVVDRGEQPQHF.